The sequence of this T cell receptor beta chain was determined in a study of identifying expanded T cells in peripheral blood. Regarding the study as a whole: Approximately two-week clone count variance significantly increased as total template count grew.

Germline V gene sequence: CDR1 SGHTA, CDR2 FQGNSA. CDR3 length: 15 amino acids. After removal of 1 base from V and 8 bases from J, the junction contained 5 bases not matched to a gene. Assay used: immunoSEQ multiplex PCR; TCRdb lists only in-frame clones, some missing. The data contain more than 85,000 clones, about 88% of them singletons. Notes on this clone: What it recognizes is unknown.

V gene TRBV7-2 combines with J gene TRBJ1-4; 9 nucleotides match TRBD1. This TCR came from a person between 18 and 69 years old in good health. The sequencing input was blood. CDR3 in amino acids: CASSLDRGQSEKLFF. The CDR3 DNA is TGTGCCAGCAGCTTAGACAGGGGGCAATCCGAAAAACTGTTTTTT.